This TCR beta chain was documented in a study of shared clonotypes between healthy human individuals. Findings of the study overall: A reduction in generation probabilities was seen for non-shared clonotypes relative to those shared by all four donors.

This CDR3 comprises 12 residues. CDR1 and CDR2 from the germline V gene are MDHEN and SYDVKM. The ends were cut back, 2 bases at V and 5 bases at J, with 3 bases in the middle. Naivety among CD8 cells was defined by CD45RO negativity and positive CCR7 selection, thereby excluding terminally differentiated effector memory CD45RA+ cells. This clone was picked up one time. Its matching antigen is unknown. Other DNA variants within this sample encode the same CDR3. Authors' analysis steps: Filtering was not the same, since immunoSEQ gave junction-only sequences without quality scores. Assay used: immunoSEQ multiplex PCR; TCRdb lists only in-frame clones, some missing. V, J and clone size were drawn from that table, and D and trimming were deduced from the DNA. The sample records millions of clones, roughly 91% being singletons.

The source material was naive CD8+ T cells from PBMCs. This clonotype originated in a man aged 18 to 29 in good health. Some clones in this sample may be carry-over from other donors' samples. The V call is TRBV28, the J call TRBJ2-2; no reliable D call. The CDR3 sequence is CASSLGTGELFF. CDR3 sequence (DNA): TGTGCCAGCAGTTTAGGTACCGGGGAGCTGTTTTTT.